The clone carrying this T cell receptor beta chain has at least ten counts. The data stem from a study of Graves' ophthalmopathy and Graves' hyperthyroidism. Trimming took off 5 bases at V and 2 bases at J, with 22 bases between the two ends. This CDR3 is built from 18 residues. Germline CDR1 MNHEY, CDR2 SMNVEV (reference sequence). Beta-chain TCR CDR3 regions were amplified from RNA transcripts. The library came from an HTBI-primed first-round RT-PCR and a second-round multiplex PCR. TCRdb used MiXCR to reprocess the multiplex PCR reads, holding one entry per CDR3 protein. The sample holds around 470,000 distinct CDR3 sequences, approximately 15% seen once.

The sample comprised blood. This clonotype originated in a woman aged 25 to 45 with Graves' ophthalmopathy. This chain connects TRBV27 to TRBJ1-5, with a weak D call TRBD1 (5 bases). The CDR3, as DNA: TGTGCCAGCAGTCCCGCCCCCGTACTAGGGGTCGGCAATCAGCCCCAGCATTTT. Its translation is CASSPAPVLGVGNQPQHF.